This T cell receptor (beta chain) was recorded in a study of blood T cell repertoires in COVID-19. The V gene's germline CDR1 is SGHNT and CDR2 YYREEE (reference sequence). This CDR3 comprises 16 residues. V lost 0 bases, J lost 4 bases, and 14 bases lay in between. Assay: immunoSEQ multiplex PCR; the TCRdb copy retains only in-frame clones and omits some. This table holds some 70,000 clones, more than 75% found once. This clone was picked up one time. Sequences were obtained from peripheral blood. The chain links TRBV5-4 to TRBJ2-1; D is perhaps TRBD1 (6 bases). The TCR sequence derives from a human donor in a cohort sampled during active COVID-19. The CDR3 loop is CASSLEQGKPYNEQFF. DNA of the CDR3: TGTGCCAGCAGCTTGGAACAGGGAAAGCCATACAATGAGCAGTTCTTC.